These T cell receptor beta chains were read from a single sample in a study of long-term antiretroviral therapy in people with HIV. Clones were read by immunoSEQ multiplex PCR, and TCRdb kept only the in-frame ones, dropping some. Among 35,000 or so clones listed, roughly 94% were seen once. The input for sequencing was unsorted PBMCs, taken 4.1 years after starting antiretroviral therapy. Receptors were obtained from a woman aged 45-60 years with HIV. CDR3s include the opening cysteine and the closing phenylalanine or tryptophan. A D gene is named only where the DNA matches it firmly. Clone size is shown for a subset of rows, as once, few, many or a class of expanded clone.

CDR3 protein	CDR3 DNA	clone size	D gene	V gene	J gene
CAISSDSYGYTF	TGTGCCATCAGTTCCGACAGCTATGGCTACACCTTC	.	.	TRBV10-3	TRBJ1-2
CASSVIGGAGYTF	TGTGCCAGCAGTGTTATTGGGGGAGCTGGCTACACCTTC	.	.	TRBV2	TRBJ1-2
CASGRIEQYF	TGTGCCAGCGGACGGATCGAGCAGTACTTC	.	.	TRBV6-5	TRBJ2-7
CASSSSGGVNEQFF	TGTGCCAGCAGCTCCAGCGGGGGGGTTAATGAGCAGTTCTTC	.	TRBD2	TRBV7-2	TRBJ2-1
CASSFDSLYEQYF	TGTGCCAGCAGTTTCGACAGTTTATACGAGCAGTACTTC	.	.	TRBV6-6	TRBJ2-7
CASSPQPGAETQYF	TGCGCCAGCAGCCCCCAACCCGGGGCCGAGACCCAGTACTTC	.	.	TRBV5-1	TRBJ2-5
CASRRQPEQGNTEAFF	TGCGCCAGCAGGAGGCAGCCCGAACAAGGGAACACTGAAGCTTTCTTT	.	.	TRBV5-1	TRBJ1-1
CASSLASPETQYF	TGTGCCAGCAGCTTGGCTAGCCCAGAGACCCAGTACTTC	.	.	TRBV5-5	TRBJ2-5
CASSLRGQSNNEQFF	TGTGCCAGCAGCTTACGGGGACAGTCAAACAATGAGCAGTTCTTC	once	TRBD1	TRBV7-8	TRBJ2-1
CASSRQGALEKLFF	TGTGCCAGCAGTAGACAGGGGGCGCTTGAAAAACTGTTTTTT	.	TRBD1	TRBV6-5	TRBJ1-4
CASRGQGLYEQYF	TGTGCCAGCAGGGGACAGGGGCTCTACGAGCAGTACTTC	.	TRBD1	TRBV6-1	TRBJ2-7
CASIADNNSPLHF	TGTGCCAGCATCGCCGACAATAATTCACCCCTCCACTTT	.	.	TRBV6-5	TRBJ1-6
CASSESREVIVYEQFF	TGTGCCAGCAGCGAGAGCAGAGAAGTGATTGTCTATGAGCAGTTCTTC	.	.	TRBV9	TRBJ2-1
CASSYRTSGASTDTQYF	TGTGCCAGCAGCTACCGGACTAGCGGGGCGAGCACAGATACGCAGTATTTT	once	TRBD2	TRBV7-3	TRBJ2-3
CASSQSGNEQFF	TGTGCCAGCAGCCAATCCGGAAATGAGCAGTTCTTC	.	.	TRBV7-6	TRBJ2-1
CASTATSQGWEDGYTF	TGTGCCAGTACCGCCACCTCACAGGGGTGGGAGGATGGCTACACCTTC	.	TRBD1	TRBV19	TRBJ1-2
CASSTDRGPGGNTIYF	TGCGCCAGCAGCACGGACAGGGGGCCCGGGGGAAACACCATATATTTT	.	TRBD1	TRBV5-1	TRBJ1-3
CASSSGQGNEQYF	TGTGCCAGCAGCTCCGGACAGGGGAACGAGCAGTACTTC	.	TRBD1	TRBV7-2	TRBJ2-7
CASSQDSGWVGYTF	TGCGCCAGCAGCCAAGATTCAGGATGGGTTGGCTACACCTTC	.	.	TRBV4-3	TRBJ1-2
CASSDRTGGHEKLFF	TGTGCCAGCAGTGACCGGACAGGGGGCCATGAAAAACTGTTTTTT	.	TRBD1	TRBV2	TRBJ1-4
CASSPGLAPDTQYF	TGTGCCAGCAGCCCGGGACTGGCGCCCGATACGCAGTATTTT	.	.	TRBV14	TRBJ2-3
CASSLVGTDRADTQYF	TGCGCCAGCAGCTTGGTCGGTACAGATCGGGCAGATACGCAGTATTTT	.	.	TRBV5-1	TRBJ2-3
CASSYLAGENQPQHF	TGTGCCAGCAGTTACTTGGCGGGCGAGAATCAGCCCCAGCATTTT	.	.	TRBV6-6	TRBJ1-5
CASSPGLAGGFNTDTQYF	TGTGCCAGCAGCCCGGGACTAGCGGGGGGGTTTAACACAGATACGCAGTATTTT	.	TRBD2	TRBV7-6	TRBJ2-3
CASSQQGGPGNTIYF	TGTGCCAGCAGTCAACAGGGTGGGCCTGGAAACACCATATATTTT	.	.	TRBV11-2	TRBJ1-3
CAITQEQGNTEAFF	TGTGCCATCACCCAGGAACAGGGGAACACTGAAGCTTTCTTT	.	.	TRBV10-3	TRBJ1-1
CASRKTAGANVLTF	TGTGCCAGTAGGAAGACGGCTGGGGCCAACGTCCTGACTTTC	.	.	TRBV19	TRBJ2-6
CASSLDRVGTGNTIYF	TGTGCCAGTAGTTTGGACAGGGTAGGAACTGGAAACACCATATATTTT	.	TRBD1	TRBV19	TRBJ1-3
CASSRTSGGTDETQYF	TGCGCCAGCTCTAGGACTAGCGGGGGGACTGATGAGACCCAGTACTTC	.	TRBD2	TRBV5-1	TRBJ2-5
CAWMTGASSGNTIYF	TGTGCCTGGATGACAGGGGCAAGCTCTGGAAACACCATATATTTT	.	TRBD1	TRBV30	TRBJ1-3
CASSYTIAGGKETQYF	TGTGCCAGCAGTTACACCATAGCGGGGGGGAAAGAGACCCAGTACTTC	.	TRBD2	TRBV6-6	TRBJ2-5
CASSVEGTMGEKLFF	TGTGCCAGCAGCGTAGAGGGGACGATGGGAGAAAAACTGTTTTTT	.	.	TRBV9	TRBJ1-4
CSVVLHGGGNEQFF	TGCAGCGTTGTGCTTCATGGGGGAGGGAATGAGCAGTTCTTC	.	TRBD2	TRBV29-1	TRBJ2-1
CASSGERETQYF	TGCGCCAGCAGCGGAGAGAGAGAGACCCAGTACTTC	once	.	TRBV4-1	TRBJ2-5
CASSSFQKTEAFF	TGTGCCAGCAGCTCTTTCCAGAAAACTGAAGCTTTCTTT	.	.	TRBV5-6	TRBJ1-1
CASSLSAGYYGYTF	TGTGCCAGCAGCTTATCGGCAGGATACTATGGCTACACCTTC	.	.	TRBV7-9	TRBJ1-2
CASGLIDRNTEAFF	TGTGCTAGTGGTTTGATCGACAGGAACACTGAAGCTTTCTTT	.	.	TRBV12-5	TRBJ1-1
CASSYDRGPGNEQFF	TGTGCCAGCAGTTATGACAGGGGCCCTGGCAATGAGCAGTTCTTC	.	TRBD1	TRBV6-5	TRBJ2-1
CAWTGQVEAFF	TGTGCCTGGACAGGGCAGGTTGAAGCTTTCTTT	.	.	TRBV30	TRBJ1-1
CASSARDRDGNTIYF	TGTGCCAGCAGCGCCCGGGACAGGGATGGAAACACCATATATTTT	once	TRBD1	TRBV7-9	TRBJ1-3
CASSQERAVNTEAFF	TGTGCCAGCAGCCAAGAACGGGCAGTGAACACTGAAGCTTTCTTT	.	.	TRBV14	TRBJ1-1
CASSTPAGTPMNTEAFF	TGTGCCAGCAGCACCCCGGCCGGGACCCCCATGAACACTGAAGCTTTCTTT	.	.	TRBV9	TRBJ1-1
CSVEGGQGADEQYF	TGCAGCGTTGAAGGTGGACAGGGGGCGGACGAGCAGTACTTC	.	TRBD1	TRBV29-1	TRBJ2-7
CASTGENSPLHF	TGTGCCAGCACAGGGGAGAATTCACCCCTCCACTTT	.	.	TRBV6-1	TRBJ1-6
CASSVSPTGGGEQYF	TGTGCCAGCAGCGTATCCCCGACGGGGGGGGGTGAGCAGTACTTC	.	TRBD2	TRBV9	TRBJ2-7
CASSLPGTEAFF	TGCGCCAGCAGCCTCCCGGGGACTGAAGCTTTCTTT	.	.	TRBV4-1	TRBJ1-1
CASSEPGQGSSPLHF	TGTGCCAGCAGTGAGCCGGGACAGGGAAGTTCACCCCTCCACTTT	.	TRBD1	TRBV6-6	TRBJ1-6
CASSLGDTSPHGYTF	TGTGCCAGCAGCTTAGGGGACACTTCACCGCATGGCTACACCTTC	once	.	TRBV7-2	TRBJ1-2
CSVMTGGGNTEAFF	TGCAGCGTGATGACAGGGGGCGGGAACACTGAAGCTTTCTTT	.	TRBD1	TRBV29-1	TRBJ1-1
CASSQNSGTGRTYEQYF	TGTGCCAGCAGCCAGAACTCCGGGACAGGGCGAACCTACGAGCAGTACTTC	once	TRBD1	TRBV4-2	TRBJ2-7
CASSVIPYGRINTEAFF	TGTGCCAGCAGCGTAATCCCTTATGGTCGCATAAACACTGAAGCTTTCTTT	.	.	TRBV7-2	TRBJ1-1
CASSIDYRTDRAAKNIQYF	TGTGCCAGTAGTATCGACTACCGTACGGACAGGGCGGCCAAAAACATTCAGTACTTC	.	TRBD1	TRBV19	TRBJ2-4
CAWRMWAGNTIYF	TGTGCCTGGAGAATGTGGGCCGGAAACACCATATATTTT	.	.	TRBV30	TRBJ1-3